The 17 T cell receptor beta chains below were found in one sample sequenced in a study of blood T cell repertoires in COVID-19. Assay used: immunoSEQ multiplex PCR; TCRdb lists only in-frame clones, some missing. The sample includes around 170,000 clones, approximately 90% of them seen just once. The specimen sequenced was peripheral blood. The receptors stem from a woman younger than 45 with active or convalescent COVID-19.

This clone appeared a single time. The rearrangement joins TRBV27 to TRBJ1-6; possibly TRBD1 for D (6 bases). V was trimmed by 5 bases and J by 8 bases, leaving 16 bases between them. Germline loops: CDR1 MNHEY, CDR2 SMNVEV (reference sequence). The CDR3 has 15 residues. CDR3 sequence: CASSEGGRGHSPLHF. The CDR3 nucleotides are TGTGCCAGCAGTGAAGGGGGGAGGGGCCATTCACCCCTCCACTTT.

The chain is built from TRBV11-3 and TRBJ2-3; D is undetermined. The V gene's germline CDR1 is SGHNT and CDR2 YENEEA. V lost 3 bases to trimming and J lost 2 bases, with 3 bases between them. The CDR3 consists of 12 residues. The CDR3 here is CASSFHTDTQYF. The CDR3 DNA reads TGTGCCAGCAGCTTCCACACAGATACGCAGTATTTT.

The rearrangement links TRBV7-9 to TRBJ1-3; possible D gene TRBD1, 6 bases. V was shortened by 1 base and J by 0 bases, with 13 bases between the two germline ends. Germline V gene sequence: CDR1 SEHNR, CDR2 FQNEAQ (reference sequence). The CDR3 length is 17 residues. CDR3 bases: TGTGCCAGCAGCTTAGAAAAGGGGACAATCTCTGGAAACACCATATATTTT. Translating it yields CASSLEKGTISGNTIYF.

This chain connects TRBV18 to TRBJ2-7, with 9 positions matching TRBD2. J was trimmed by 7 bases and V by 0 bases; bases with no gene match: 7. Germline CDR1 and CDR2: KGHSH and LQKENI. The CDR3 contains 15 residues. Written as DNA, the CDR3 is TGTGCCAGCTCACCACCGGGAAGCGGGAGGACGGAGCAGTACTTC. It codes for CASSPPGSGRTEQYF.

V gene TRBV7-8 combines with J gene TRBJ2-1; 11 positions match TRBD2. V shed 5 bases, J shed 9 bases, and the junction held 9 bases outside the gene matches. The CDR3 runs 15 residues. The V gene's germline CDR1 is SGHVS and CDR2 FQNEAQ. In DNA, the CDR3 is TGTGCCAGCAGCGGTAAGACTAGCGGGGTTTTTGAGCAGTTCTTC. Its translation is CASSGKTSGVFEQFF.

The chain combines TRBV19 with TRBJ2-1; TRBD1 is a possible D gene (5 bases). The CDR3 is 13 amino acids. Germline V gene data show CDR1 as LNHDA and CDR2 as SQIVND (reference sequence). V gave up 5 bases and J gave up 15 bases, with 20 bases separating them. The CDR3 is CASSPRQGVIRFF. CDR3 nucleotides: TGTGCCAGTAGTCCTCGCCAGGGCGTAATAAGGTTCTTC.

V gene TRBV19 combines with J gene TRBJ1-1, with a weak D call TRBD1 (6 bases). Germline CDR1 LNHDA, CDR2 SQIVND (reference sequence). Trimming took 10 bases from V and 1 from J, leaving 10 bases between them. The CDR3 runs to 12 residues. This CDR3 reads CATTDRNTEAFF. The DNA for the CDR3 is TGTGCCACCACGGACAGGAACACTGAAGCTTTCTTT.

This clone was counted a few times. The rearrangement joins TRBV7-6 to TRBJ1-5; the D is unclear. The germline V gene has CDR1 SGHVS and CDR2 FNYEAQ. With 4 bases removed from V and 6 bases from J, the gap between germline ends came to 10 bases. The CDR3 spans 13 residues. CDR3 residues: CASSSGETQPQHF. The CDR3 DNA follows: TGTGCCAGCAGCTCCGGGGAGACTCAGCCCCAGCATTTT.

The genes are TRBV7-2 and TRBJ2-2; 9 bases line up with TRBD2. This CDR3 is built from 17 residues. In germline, CDR1 is SGHTA, CDR2 FQGNSA. V shed 1 base, J shed 2 bases, and the junction held 5 bases outside the gene matches. CDR3 in amino acids: CASSLDLTSGNTGELFF. The CDR3 DNA sequence: TGTGCCAGCAGCTTAGACTTGACTAGCGGAAACACCGGGGAGCTGTTTTTT.

The chain has TRBV11-2 and TRBJ2-7; 9 nucleotides agree with TRBD1. CDR1 is SGHAT, CDR2 FQNNGV, per germline. V was clipped by 3 bases and J by 3 bases; unmatched bases: 3. The CDR3 extends over 14 amino acids. As DNA, the CDR3 is TGTGCCAGCAGCTTCGGGACAGGGAGCTACGAGCAGTACTTC. It translates to CASSFGTGSYEQYF. The full variable domain, with the rest looked up from reference TRBV11-2 and TRBJ2-7, is EAGVAQSPRYKIIEKRQSVAFWCNPISGHATLYWYQQILGQGPKLLIQFQNNGVVDDSQLPKDRFSAERLKGVDSTLKIQPAKLEDSAVYLCASSFGTGSYEQYFGPGTRLTVT.

The chain uses TRBV27 and TRBJ2-7, with 7 bases identical to TRBD1. The V and J ends lost 4 bases and 5 bases, in that order; junction bases with no gene match: 8. There are 14 residues in the CDR3. Germline loops: CDR1 MNHEY, CDR2 SMNVEV (reference sequence). This CDR3 is CASSYRGWSNEQYF. The CDR3 DNA sequence: TGTGCCAGCAGTTACAGGGGCTGGTCGAACGAGCAGTACTTC.

V usage is TRBV7-2 and J usage is TRBJ2-2; 9 bases are shared with TRBD1. This CDR3 is 16 amino acids long. V gave up 8 bases and J gave up 4 bases; unmatched junction bases: 11. CDR1 is SGHTA and CDR2 is FQGNSA in the germline V gene. The CDR3 coding sequence is TGTGCCAGCCCTCTCCGGGGACAGGGCCGCACCGGGGAGCTGTTTTTT. Amino acid sequence: CASPLRGQGRTGELFF.

The table lists this clone with a count of one. The chain combines TRBV9 with TRBJ2-3; a weak D match, TRBD2 (5 bases). Trimming took off 6 bases at V and 0 bases at J, with 11 bases between the two ends. CDR1 SGDLS and CDR2 YYNGEE come from the germline V gene. The CDR3 length is 14 residues. The CDR3 is CASNGGGSTDTQYF. Written as DNA, the CDR3 is TGTGCCAGCAATGGAGGTGGGAGCACAGATACGCAGTATTTT.

This chain links TRBV10-3 with TRBJ2-1; the match to TRBD2 covers 9 bases. J lost 9 bases, V lost 3 bases, and 6 bases had no gene match. CDR1 and CDR2 (germline): ENHRY, SYGVKD. This CDR3 comprises 14 residues. CDR3 DNA sequence: TGTGCCATCAGTGACGCGGGAGGGCCCGGTGAGCAGTTCTTC. Protein sequence: CAISDAGGPGEQFF.

In DNA, the CDR3 is TGTGCCAGCAGCCTAACATCCGGGACAGGCACTTATGGCTACACCTTC. Amino acid sequence: CASSLTSGTGTYGYTF. The genes are TRBV7-8 and TRBJ1-2, with 8 bases aligning to TRBD1. CDR3 length equals 16 residues. CDR1 and CDR2 (germline): SGHVS, FQNEAQ. J gave up 5 bases and V 5 bases, and 13 bases lay outside the gene matches.

This chain joins TRBV25-1 and TRBJ2-7, with D perhaps matching TRBD1 (6 bases). Trimming removed 5 bases from V and 4 bases from J, with 21 bases in between. The CDR3 covers 16 residues. Germline lookup yields CDR1 MGHDK and CDR2 SYGVNS. CDR3 loop: CASSPQGALGGYEQYF. CDR3 nucleotide sequence: TGTGCCAGCAGTCCCCAGGGAGCGCTAGGGGGTTACGAGCAGTACTTC.

The rearrangement links TRBV3-1 (or the pseudogene TRBV3-2) to TRBJ1-1; D not certain. Trimming took 3 bases from V and 6 from J, leaving 8 bases between them. There are 12 residues in the CDR3. Germline lookup yields CDR1 LGHDT and CDR2 YNNKEL (reference sequence). The CDR3 spells CASSQAGAEAFF. CDR3 nucleotide sequence: TGTGCCAGCAGCCAGGCCGGGGCTGAAGCTTTCTTT.